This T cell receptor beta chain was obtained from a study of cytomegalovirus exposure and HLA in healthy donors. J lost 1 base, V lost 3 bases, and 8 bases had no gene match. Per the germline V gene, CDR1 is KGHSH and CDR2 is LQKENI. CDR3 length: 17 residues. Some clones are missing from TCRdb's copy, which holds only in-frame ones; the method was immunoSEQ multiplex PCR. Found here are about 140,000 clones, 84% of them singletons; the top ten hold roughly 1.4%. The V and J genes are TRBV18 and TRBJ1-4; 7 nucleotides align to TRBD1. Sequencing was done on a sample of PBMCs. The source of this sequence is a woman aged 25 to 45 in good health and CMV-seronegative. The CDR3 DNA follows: TGTGCCAGCTCACCCCGACAGGGCATCGGAACTAATGAAAAACTGTTTTTT. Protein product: CASSPRQGIGTNEKLFF.